This TCR beta chain came from a study of beta chain features in type 1 diabetes. The study, taken as a whole, reports: When Type 1 diabetes patients were examined, their TCRB CDR3s proved moderately but significantly shorter in all four CD4+ subsets.

A few counts support this clone. Its target is not known. The investigators reverse transcribed all of the isolated RNA, so they sequenced expressed TCRB transcripts. Only in-frame clones appear in the TCRdb table, and some are missing; sequencing was by immunoSEQ multiplex PCR. The table shows hundreds of thousands of clones, with about an eighth occurring only once. The TCR sequence derives from a young man with type 1 diabetes. Material for sequencing was naive CD4+ T cells from blood.

As DNA, the CDR3 is TGTGCCACCAGCGGCCGACAGGGAATTTCCTACAATGAGCAGTTCTTC. As protein: CATSGRQGISYNEQFF. The genes are TRBV15 and TRBJ2-1, with 7 positions matching TRBD1. V shed 5 bases, J shed 1 base, and the junction held 8 bases outside the gene matches. CDR1 LNHNV and CDR2 YYDKDF come from the germline V gene (reference sequence). The CDR3 runs 16 residues.